A single sample gave rise to the 28 T cell receptor beta chains below, sequenced in a study of blood T cell repertoires in COVID-19. Repertoires were generated with immunoSEQ multiplex PCR, while TCRdb's copy carries only in-frame clones and drops some. The repertoire consists of about 170,000 clones, with less than 80% occurring once and the leading ten covering over 15%. Sequences were obtained from PBMCs or T cells enriched from blood (not recorded which). These receptor sequences come from an older woman in a cohort exposed to, infected with or recovered from COVID-19 (not recorded which).

The chain uses TRBV7-8 and TRBJ2-2; tentatively, D is TRBD1 (6 bases). The V end was cut by 5 bases, the J end by 5 bases, with 12 bases between. The germline gives CDR1 SGHVS, CDR2 FQNEAQ. This CDR3 has 14 amino acids. In DNA form, the CDR3 reads TGTGCCAGCAGCCGCAATAGGGGGACCGGGGAGCTGTTTTTT. This sequence encodes CASSRNRGTGELFF.

The V gene is TRBV3-1 (or the pseudogene TRBV3-2), the J gene TRBJ1-1, with TRBD1 matching 11 bases. The J segment lost 6 bases and the V segment lost 1 base, leaving 10 bases of the junction unmatched. Germline V gene data show CDR1 as LGHDT and CDR2 as YNNKEL (reference sequence). The CDR3 is made up of 17 amino acids. CDR3 DNA: TGTGCCAGCAGCCAAGGAAGGGACAGGGGGAGGGCCGCTGAAGCTTTCTTT. Protein sequence: CASSQGRDRGRAAEAFF.

The chain couples TRBV5-1 to TRBJ2-5, with a weak D call TRBD1 (7 bases). Germline V gene sequence: CDR1 SGHRS, CDR2 YFSETQ. The CDR3 totals 16 residues. V lost 3 bases to trimming and J lost 5 bases, with 20 bases between them. CDR3 amino acids: CASSSTGRMGRETQYF. CDR3 in DNA: TGCGCCAGCAGCTCGACAGGGAGGATGGGTAGGGAGACCCAGTACTTC.

V usage is TRBV5-6 and J usage is TRBJ1-2; 7 positions agree with TRBD1. Looked up from germline, CDR1 is SGHDT and CDR2 is YYEEEE. CDR3 length: 16 amino acids. The V and J ends lost 5 bases and 4 bases, in that order; junction bases with no gene match: 14. CDR3 coding DNA: TGTGCCAGCAGTACCTGGAGCGGGCAGGGGGTCTATGGCTACACCTTC. As protein: CASSTWSGQGVYGYTF.

On this clone: Other nucleotide sequences from this sample produce the same CDR3. The chain uses TRBV5-1 and TRBJ2-7; TRBD2 matches 13 bases. This CDR3 is built from 15 residues. From germline, CDR1 is SGHRS and CDR2 YFSETQ. The V and J ends lost 4 bases and 7 bases, in that order; junction bases with no gene match: 8. CDR3 protein: CASSLGLAGVGEQYF. The CDR3, as DNA: TGCGCCAGCAGCCTCGGACTAGCGGGAGTAGGGGAGCAGTACTTC.

This clone was counted a single time. This chain links TRBV24-1 with TRBJ1-5; 12 nucleotides match TRBD1. With 4 bases clipped from V and 5 bases from J, the junction kept 5 bases outside the gene matches. CDR1 and CDR2 from the germline V gene are KGHDR and SFDVKD. The CDR3 loop spans 16 amino acids. The CDR3 reads CATSDPGTGGDQPQHF. In DNA, the CDR3 is TGTGCCACCAGTGACCCCGGGACAGGGGGCGATCAGCCCCAGCATTTT.

The chain links TRBV5-1 to TRBJ1-4; unclear D gene. Germline CDR1 SGHRS, CDR2 YFSETQ. V was cut by 4 bases and J by 5 bases, with 15 bases left in between. CDR3 size: 15 residues. Here the CDR3 reads CASSLTTTGNEKLFF. The CDR3 DNA follows: TGCGCCAGCAGCCTAACAACTACGGGAAATGAAAAACTGTTTTTT.

This clone occurred a few times. V gene TRBV25-1 combines with J gene TRBJ2-5, with a weak D call TRBD2 (5 bases). CDR1 is MGHDK, CDR2 SYGVNS, per germline. V was clipped by 5 bases and J by 3 bases, with 16 bases between them. This CDR3 is 15 amino acids long. CDR3 protein: CASSPRRLTEETQYF. The CDR3 DNA sequence: TGTGCCAGCAGTCCAAGGAGGCTAACTGAAGAGACCCAGTACTTC.

The chain couples TRBV7-8 to TRBJ2-1; TRBD1 matches 9 bases. Germline CDR1 is SGHVS and CDR2 is FQNEAQ. V trimming: 2 bases; J trimming: 0 bases; junction bases outside the gene matches: 5. The CDR3 covers 17 residues. CDR3 loop: CASSLIGTGSSYNEQFF. The CDR3 nucleotides are TGTGCCAGCAGCTTAATAGGGACAGGGAGCTCCTACAATGAGCAGTTCTTC.

This clone turned up a few times. The V call is TRBV6-1, the J call TRBJ2-7, with TRBD2 as a possible D gene (5 bases). V lost 3 bases, J lost 5 bases, and 17 bases lay in between. Looked up from germline, CDR1 is MNHNS and CDR2 is SASEGT. The CDR3 loop spans 15 amino acids. This CDR3 is CASSEGSAGNNEQYF. CDR3 bases: TGTGCCAGCAGTGAGGGCTCCGCGGGTAACAACGAGCAGTACTTC.

This chain joins TRBV6-1 and TRBJ2-3; TRBD2 matches at 7 bases. The germline V gene encodes CDR1 MNHNS and CDR2 SASEGT. The CDR3 loop spans 15 amino acids. J gave up 3 bases and V 2 bases, and 5 bases lay outside the gene matches. The CDR3 DNA is TGTGCCAGCAGTGAAATAGCGGGTGGGACAGATACGCAGTATTTT. Its protein product is CASSEIAGGTDTQYF.

The chain recombines TRBV7-3 with TRBJ2-2; D uncertain. Trimming shortened V by 1 base and J by 7 bases, and 7 bases separated the two germline ends. From germline, CDR1 is SGHTA and CDR2 FQGTGA. The CDR3 spans 13 residues. In DNA form, the CDR3 reads TGTGCCAGCAGCTTAAGCCAGGTCGGGGAGCTGTTTTTT. Protein sequence: CASSLSQVGELFF.

The J gene is TRBJ1-1, the V gene TRBV28; D unresolved. The V gene's germline CDR1 is MDHEN and CDR2 SYDVKM. The ends were cut back, 2 bases at V and 0 bases at J, with 22 bases in the middle. The length of the CDR3 is 19 residues. The CDR3 DNA reads TGTGCCAGCAGTTTACAGCAGGCTTTCAGTCCCGAAATGAACACTGAAGCTTTCTTT. It translates to CASSLQQAFSPEMNTEAFF. Filled out from reference TRBV28 and TRBJ1-1, the complete variable domain reads DVKVTQSSRYLVKRTGEKVFLECVQDMDHENMFWYRQDPGLGLRLIYFSYDVKMKEKGDIPEGYSVSREKKERFSLILESASTNQTSMYLCASSLQQAFSPEMNTEAFFGQGTRLTVV.

The DNA of the CDR3 is TGTGCCAGCAGCCTACTAGCGGGGGCGTACCAAGAGACCCAGTACTTC. It yields the protein CASSLLAGAYQETQYF. The chain joins TRBV5-4 to TRBJ2-5; 11 bases fit TRBD2. The germline CDR1 and CDR2 sequences are SGHNT and YYREEE (reference sequence). The V and J ends lost 4 bases and 0 bases, in that order; junction bases with no gene match: 5. This CDR3 is built from 16 residues.

The chain combines TRBV7-9 with TRBJ2-7, with 11 bases that match TRBD2. Looked up from germline, CDR1 is SEHNR and CDR2 is FQNEAQ (reference sequence). V lost 4 bases and J lost 0; bases outside the gene matches: 8. The CDR3 has 17 residues. CDR3 in amino acids: CASSSLGTSGFSYEQYF. CDR3 sequence (DNA): TGTGCCAGCAGCTCGCTAGGGACTAGCGGATTCTCCTACGAGCAGTACTTC.

This clone was detected only once. This sequence joins TRBV5-4 and TRBJ2-1, with unresolved D. The CDR3 spans 13 residues. Germline values: CDR1 SGHNT, CDR2 YYREEE (reference sequence). V lost 4 bases and J 5 bases, leaving 10 bases between the germline ends. CDR3 loop: CASSLTSNNEQFF. The CDR3 DNA is TGTGCCAGCAGCCTTACTTCGAACAATGAGCAGTTCTTC.

This clone has a single count. The V call is TRBV24-1, the J call TRBJ2-3; 8 positions match TRBD1. The trim removed 7 bases at V and 1 base at J, leaving 6 bases unmatched. Germline CDR1 and CDR2: KGHDR and SFDVKD. This CDR3 contains 15 residues. CDR3 coding DNA: TGTGCCACCAGCAAACAGGGGGATCGCACAGATACGCAGTATTTT. Encoded protein: CATSKQGDRTDTQYF.

This clone was seen many times. The rearrangement joins TRBV21-1 to TRBJ2-1; TRBD1, the table's D call, was not compared with the DNA. TRBV21-1 is classified as a pseudogene. The CDR3 extends over 14 amino acids. The CDR3 is CARACRGLVNEQFF. The CDR3 nucleotides are TGTGCCAGAGCGTGCAGGGGGCTAGTCAATGAGCAGTTCTTC.

Comment on this clone: One end of the junction is discordant with germline, which a read error may explain. The chain combines TRBV18 with TRBJ2-5; 7 nucleotides align to TRBD2. CDR1 KGHSH and CDR2 LQKENI come from the germline V gene. The CDR3 length is 12 residues. DNA of the CDR3: TGTGCCAGCTCACCATACAGCGGGACTAAGAACTTC. It specifies CASSPYSGTKNF.

The chain employs TRBV3-1 (or the pseudogene TRBV3-2) and TRBJ2-3; 9 positions agree with TRBD2. The J segment lost 3 bases and the V segment lost 0 bases, leaving 7 bases of the junction unmatched. The CDR3 totals 17 residues. Germline V gene sequence: CDR1 LGHDT, CDR2 YNNKEL (reference sequence). The DNA of the CDR3 is TGTGCCAGCAGCCAAGATCCAGCGGGAGGAGGTACAGATACGCAGTATTTT. This sequence encodes CASSQDPAGGGTDTQYF.

The V and J genes are TRBV28 and TRBJ2-7; 7 bases map to TRBD1. Germline CDR1 MDHEN, CDR2 SYDVKM. V shed 6 bases, J shed 1 base, and the junction held 6 bases outside the gene matches. The length of the CDR3 is 14 residues. The CDR3: CASRATGASYEQYF. DNA for the CDR3: TGTGCCAGCAGAGCCACAGGGGCTTCCTACGAGCAGTACTTC.

V is TRBV28 and J is TRBJ2-1, with 7 nucleotides matching TRBD2. With V trimmed by 7 bases and J by 2 bases, 8 bases remained unmatched. CDR3 size: 15 residues. Per germline, CDR1 MDHEN and CDR2 SYDVKM. The CDR3 bases are TGTGCCAGCAACACGGGAGGCCGTCCCTACAATGAGCAGTTCTTC. This encodes CASNTGGRPYNEQFF.

V is TRBV11-3 and J is TRBJ2-1; TRBD1 might be the D (6 bases). CDR3 length: 13 amino acids. Germline V lookup: CDR1 SGHNT, CDR2 YENEEA. Trimming left V 2 bases short and J 10 bases short, with 12 bases between. CDR3 nucleotides: TGTGCCAGCAGCTTATTTTTGGGACAAGAGCAGTTCTTC. Amino acids: CASSLFLGQEQFF.

The chain couples TRBV18 to TRBJ2-7; 9 positions match TRBD2. Germline lookup yields CDR1 KGHSH and CDR2 LQKENI. Trimming cost V 4 bases and J 3 bases; bases outside gene matches: 13. The CDR3 length is 17 residues. The CDR3 DNA is TGTGCCAGCTCACTCACGGAGGGTAGCGGGAGATTCTACGAGCAGTACTTC. Translation gives CASSLTEGSGRFYEQYF.

V gene TRBV11-3 combines with J gene TRBJ2-6, with TRBD1 matching 9 bases. The CDR3 length is 18 residues. The V segment lost 4 bases and the J segment 2 bases; nucleotides outside the gene matches: 9. Germline CDR1 is SGHNT and CDR2 is YENEEA. Written as DNA, the CDR3 is TGTGCCAGCAGCTCCACCGCCGGGACAGGGACTGGGGCCAACGTCCTGACTTTC. This encodes CASSSTAGTGTGANVLTF.

The chain links TRBV7-2 to TRBJ2-2; 8 bases agree with TRBD1. J gave up 5 bases and V 4 bases, and 3 bases lay outside the gene matches. Germline-derived CDR1 and CDR2 are SGHTA and FQGNSA. CDR3 length: 14 residues. CDR3 residues: CASSYRTGTGELFF. CDR3 coding DNA: TGTGCCAGCAGCTATAGGACAGGGACCGGGGAGCTGTTTTTT.

The chain recombines TRBV6-6 with TRBJ1-2; TRBD1 matches at 8 bases. Germline V CDR1 and CDR2: MNHNY, SVGAGI (reference sequence). This CDR3 contains 17 residues. V shed 5 bases and J 3 bases; nucleotides not matched to a gene: 14. This CDR3 reads CASSQKGLLTGDYGYTF. The CDR3 coding sequence is TGTGCCAGCAGTCAAAAGGGGCTGCTGACAGGGGACTATGGCTACACCTTC.

This clone came up a few times. The chain joins TRBV15 to TRBJ2-6, with D perhaps TRBD1 (6 bases). Trimming took 1 base from V and 2 from J, leaving 12 bases between them. Germline loops: CDR1 LNHNV, CDR2 YYDKDF (reference sequence). This CDR3 is 17 amino acids long. CDR3 DNA: TGTGCCACCAGCAGAGCTTCCCCAGGGGCTGGGGCCAACGTCCTGACTTTC. Its protein is CATSRASPGAGANVLTF.